The 17 T cell receptor beta chains below were found in one sample sequenced in a study of shared clonotypes between healthy human individuals. Some clones are missing from TCRdb's copy, which holds only in-frame ones; the method was immunoSEQ multiplex PCR. The sample lists about 2.1 million clones, about 93% seen once, with approximately 1.7% in the top ten. Only CD45RO-negative cells positively selected for CCR7 counted as naive CD8 cells, so terminally differentiated effector memory CD45RA+ cells were excluded. Source material: naive CD8+ T cells from PBMCs. The source is a man aged 18 to 30 in good health. Some clones in this sample may be carry-over from other donors' samples.

The chain carries TRBV28 and TRBJ2-7; 9 bases align to TRBD1. Germline CDR1 MDHEN, CDR2 SYDVKM. Trimming took 11 bases from V and 0 from J; bases not matched to a gene: 5. This CDR3 contains 13 residues. The CDR3 region has the DNA TGTGCCTGCGGGGACAGGGTCTCCTACGAGCAGTACTTC. As protein: CACGDRVSYEQYF.

This sequence joins TRBV11-3 and TRBJ2-2; weak D call: TRBD2 (5 bases). V lost 4 bases and J lost 1, with 10 bases in between. The CDR3 totals 15 residues. CDR1 is SGHNT, CDR2 YENEEA, per germline. CDR3 nucleotide sequence: TGTGCCAGCAGCTCCGGACTGGTGAACACCGGGGAGCTGTTTTTT. Its translation is CASSSGLVNTGELFF.

V is TRBV6-5 and J is TRBJ1-2; D remains ambiguous. Trimming pared 4 bases from V and 2 bases from J, leaving 8 bases between. Germline V gene lookup returns CDR1 MNHEY and CDR2 SVGAGI. The CDR3 spans 13 residues. As DNA, the CDR3 is TGTGCCAGCAGTTCGCAGGAGAACTATGGCTACACCTTC. It yields the protein CASSSQENYGYTF.

The chain has TRBV19 and TRBJ2-1, with TRBD2 matching over 12 bases. Germline trimming cut 1 base from V and 0 bases from J; bases unmatched to any gene: 1. The V gene's germline CDR1 is LNHDA and CDR2 SQIVND (reference sequence). This CDR3 comprises 17 residues. CDR3 DNA sequence: TGTGCCAGTAGTATAGGGACTAGCGGGGACTCCTACAATGAGCAGTTCTTC. Translating it yields CASSIGTSGDSYNEQFF.

The rearrangement uses TRBV7-9 and TRBJ2-7, with TRBD1 as a possible D gene (6 bases). CDR3 length: 12 amino acids. CDR1 SEHNR and CDR2 FQNEAQ come from the germline V gene (reference sequence). Trimming removed 11 bases from V and 0 bases from J, with 11 bases in between. The CDR3 DNA follows: TGTGCCGGGGGCTTGGGCTCCTACGAGCAGTACTTC. Translated, it gives CAGGLGSYEQYF.

As to this clone: This specimen includes other DNA sequences encoding the same CDR3. This chain links TRBV6-5 with TRBJ1-1, with unresolved D. CDR3 length equals 11 residues. V shed 4 bases and J shed 4 bases, with 4 bases lying between them. Germline CDR1 is MNHEY and CDR2 is SVGAGI. The CDR3 coding sequence is TGTGCCAGCAGTTTAGGCACTGAAGCTTTCTTT. Translating it yields CASSLGTEAFF.

The genes are TRBV28 and TRBJ1-1; 7 nucleotides match TRBD1. The CDR3 is 13 residues long. Unmatched junction bases numbered 4, after V lost 4 bases and J lost 5 bases. CDR1 is MDHEN, CDR2 SYDVKM, per germline. The CDR3 DNA reads as TGTGCCAGCAGTTCCGACAGGGAAACTGAAGCTTTCTTT. It is translated as CASSSDRETEAFF.

This clone was counted a single time. The J gene is TRBJ1-4, the V gene TRBV19; D is uncertain. Germline V gives CDR1 LNHDA, CDR2 SQIVND (reference sequence). Trimming removed 3 bases from V and 5 bases from J, with 16 bases in between. The CDR3 contains 16 residues. CDR3 bases: TGTGCCAGTAGTATGCGCGGGTCAGGATACAATGAAAAACTGTTTTTT. Its protein product is CASSMRGSGYNEKLFF.

CDR3 in DNA: TGTGCCAGCAGTTCGGGACCCTCGGATGGGAGCTACGAGCAGTACTTC. Residues: CASSSGPSDGSYEQYF. V gene TRBV28 combines with J gene TRBJ2-7; D is perhaps TRBD1 or TRBD2 (5 bases each). Trimming left V 4 bases short and J 3 bases short, with 19 bases between. The CDR3 runs 16 residues. Germline V gene lookup returns CDR1 MDHEN and CDR2 SYDVKM. Full variable domain (rest looked up from reference TRBV28 and TRBJ2-7): DVKVTQSSRYLVKRTGEKVFLECVQDMDHENMFWYRQDPGLGLRLIYFSYDVKMKEKGDIPEGYSVSREKKERFSLILESASTNQTSMYLCASSSGPSDGSYEQYFGPGTRLTVT.

The genes are TRBV9 and TRBJ2-3; maybe TRBD2 (6 bases). V lost 4 bases and J lost 3, with 15 bases in between. The CDR3 is 15 residues long. In germline, CDR1 is SGDLS, CDR2 YYNGEE. The CDR3 DNA sequence: TGTGCCAGCAGCTTTAGCGGTACCGGGACAGATACGCAGTATTTT. The encoded protein is CASSFSGTGTDTQYF.

V and J are TRBV30 and TRBJ2-2, with 8 bases that match TRBD1. The CDR3 runs 13 residues. CDR1 is GTSNPN and CDR2 is SVGIG in the germline V gene (reference sequence). The trim removed 5 bases at V and 6 bases at J, leaving 5 bases unmatched. The DNA for the CDR3 is TGTGCCTGGGCGGACAGGGAGCCCGGGGAGCTGTTTTTT. Protein product: CAWADREPGELFF. Together with reference TRBV30 and TRBJ2-2, the CDR3 gives the full variable domain: SQTIHQWPATLVQPVGSPLSLECTVEGTSNPNLYWYRQAAGRGLQLLFYSVGIGQISSEVPQNLSASRPQDRQFILSSKKLLLSDSGFYLCAWADREPGELFFGEGSRLTVL.

The rearrangement uses TRBV2 and TRBJ2-1, with TRBD2 matching 10 bases. V was clipped by 4 bases and J by 4 bases; unmatched bases: 4. Germline assignment: CDR1 SNHLY and CDR2 FYNNEI. CDR3 length: 15 amino acids. CDR3 protein: CASSAGLARYNEQFF. The CDR3 coding sequence is TGTGCCAGCAGTGCGGGACTAGCGAGGTACAATGAGCAGTTCTTC.

The chain is built from TRBV6-1 and TRBJ1-1, with D hard to call. V lost 1 base, J lost 2 bases, and 11 bases lay in between. This CDR3 comprises 15 residues. Germline V gene lookup returns CDR1 MNHNS and CDR2 SASEGT. The CDR3 DNA follows: TGTGCCAGCAGTGAAGTCGGCAGAGCAAACACTGAAGCTTTCTTT. As protein: CASSEVGRANTEAFF.

This sequence joins TRBV7-2 and TRBJ2-7; 9 bases are shared with TRBD1. Germline-derived CDR1 and CDR2 are SGHTA and FQGNSA. The CDR3 spans 15 residues. With 6 bases clipped from V and 5 bases from J, the junction kept 11 bases outside the gene matches. The CDR3 region is CASSFLGQGIDEQYF. Written as DNA, the CDR3 is TGTGCCAGCAGTTTCCTCGGACAGGGGATTGACGAGCAGTACTTC.

The CDR3 coding sequence is TGCAGCGTTGGGAGTAGGGGAACAGGCTACGAGCAGTACTTC. Translating gives CSVGSRGTGYEQYF. The V and J genes are TRBV29-1 and TRBJ2-7; D perhaps matches TRBD1 (5 bases). CDR1 and CDR2 from the germline V gene are SQVTM and ANQGSEA. The CDR3 consists of 14 residues. Trimming left V 4 bases short and J 3 bases short, with 16 bases between.

The table lists this clone with a count of one. V and J are TRBV27 and TRBJ1-1, with 7 positions matching TRBD1. Germline V gene lookup returns CDR1 MNHEY and CDR2 SMNVEV (reference sequence). The CDR3 has 15 residues. After removal of 3 bases from V and 3 bases from J, the junction contained 7 bases not matched to a gene. The CDR3 protein is CASSFLNRGYTEAFF. As DNA, the CDR3 is TGTGCCAGCAGTTTTCTAAACAGGGGTTACACTGAAGCTTTCTTT.

The gene calls are TRBV5-1 and TRBJ2-7; maybe TRBD1 (6 bases). Germline CDR1 is SGHRS and CDR2 is YFSETQ. The CDR3 covers 15 residues. V lost 4 bases to trimming and J lost 1 base, with 15 bases between them. The CDR3 loop reads CASSTTGLGSYEQYF. In DNA form, the CDR3 reads TGCGCCAGCAGCACAACAGGGTTGGGTTCCTACGAGCAGTACTTC.